A selection of T cell receptor beta chains follows, all from one sample in a study of early T cells in non-severe SARS-CoV-2 infection. Via MiXCR, TCRdb re-called the 5' RACE reads, giving one row per CDR3 protein. The sample lists roughly 100,000 distinct CDR3 sequences, less than 15% occurring once. Sequencing was performed on whole blood. All receptors come from an adult who was a healthcare worker with PCR-confirmed SARS-CoV-2 infection or an uninfected control (not recorded which). Each CDR3 is given with its conserved first and last residue. Each record gives: J gene, V gene, clone size, D gene, CDR3 DNA, CDR3 protein. The D gene is left open where the match is weak. For some rows the clone size is stated as once, few or many, or as a class when expanded; others skip it.

j_call: TRBJ2-2
v_call: TRBV20-1
clone_size: few
d_call: NA
cdr3_nt: TGCAGTGCTAGAGACCTTTGGCGCACCGGGGAGCTGTTTTTT
cdr3_aa: CSARDLWRTGELFF

j_call: TRBJ1-2
v_call: TRBV20-1
clone_size: NA
d_call: NA
cdr3_nt: TGCAGTGCTACCAGAGGGACGGTGGACGACTACACCTTC
cdr3_aa: CSATRGTVDDYTF

j_call: TRBJ1-3
v_call: TRBV2
clone_size: NA
d_call: NA
cdr3_nt: TGTGCCAGCAGGGATGGGCGCTCTGGAAACACCATATATTTT
cdr3_aa: CASRDGRSGNTIYF

j_call: TRBJ1-5
v_call: TRBV20-1
clone_size: few
d_call: TRBD1
cdr3_nt: TGCAGTGCTCCGAGACAGGGAGGAGATCAGCCCCAGCATTTT
cdr3_aa: CSAPRQGGDQPQHF

j_call: TRBJ2-2
v_call: TRBV11-2
clone_size: NA
d_call: NA
cdr3_nt: TGTGCCAGCAGCTTAGATTTGGGGCAAATGAACACCGGGGAGCTGTTTTTT
cdr3_aa: CASSLDLGQMNTGELFF

j_call: TRBJ2-1
v_call: TRBV20-1
clone_size: NA
d_call: NA
cdr3_nt: TGCAGTGCTACCGGTAGGGAAGTCCAATCCCCCAATGAGCAGTTCTTC
cdr3_aa: CSATGREVQSPNEQFF

j_call: TRBJ2-5
v_call: TRBV5-1
clone_size: NA
d_call: NA
cdr3_nt: TGCGCCAGCAGCTTGGGGACTTTGGAGACCCAGTACTTC
cdr3_aa: CASSLGTLETQYF

j_call: TRBJ2-1
v_call: TRBV27
clone_size: NA
d_call: TRBD1
cdr3_nt: TGTGCCAGCAGTAAAGATCCGGGACAGTTAATCCTGAATGAGCAGTTCTTC
cdr3_aa: CASSKDPGQLILNEQFF

j_call: TRBJ2-3
v_call: TRBV18
clone_size: few
d_call: NA
cdr3_nt: TGTGCCAGCTCACCCACTCCCGGGACAACCAAATTCACAGATACGCAGTATTTT
cdr3_aa: CASSPTPGTTKFTDTQYF

j_call: TRBJ2-3
v_call: TRBV7-9
clone_size: many
d_call: TRBD2
cdr3_nt: TGTGCCAGCAGCTCCCTAGCGGGGGAAAGCACAGATACGCAGTATTTT
cdr3_aa: CASSSLAGESTDTQYF

j_call: TRBJ2-1
v_call: TRBV14
clone_size: many
d_call: TRBD2
cdr3_nt: TGTGCCAGCAGCAAAGGACTAGCGGGGGGGAATGAGCAGTTCTTC
cdr3_aa: CASSKGLAGGNEQFF

j_call: TRBJ1-4
v_call: TRBV24-1
clone_size: few
d_call: NA
cdr3_nt: TGTGCCACCAGTCTTCTAAATGGGGATGAAAAACTGTTTTTT
cdr3_aa: CATSLLNGDEKLFF

j_call: TRBJ2-2
v_call: TRBV6-2/TRBV6-3
clone_size: few
d_call: TRBD1
cdr3_nt: TGTGCCAGCAGTTCCACGGGACAGGGTGCCCGGAGCACCGGGGAGCTGTTTTTT
cdr3_aa: CASSSTGQGARSTGELFF

j_call: TRBJ1-2
v_call: TRBV4-2
clone_size: many
d_call: NA
cdr3_nt: TGTGCCAGCAGCCAAGAGGAGGTCCACGGCTACACCTTC
cdr3_aa: CASSQEEVHGYTF

j_call: TRBJ1-6
v_call: TRBV28
clone_size: many
d_call: NA
cdr3_nt: TGTGCCAGCAGTTTATATGGGGGCACACCCCTCCACTTT
cdr3_aa: CASSLYGGTPLHF

j_call: TRBJ2-7
v_call: TRBV11-2
clone_size: few
d_call: TRBD1
cdr3_nt: TGTGCCAGCAGCATCTACAGGGGGCCTGAGCAGTACTTC
cdr3_aa: CASSIYRGPEQYF

j_call: TRBJ1-1
v_call: TRBV5-6
clone_size: NA
d_call: NA
cdr3_nt: TGTGCCAGCAGCGGGATCCGGAACACTGAAGCTTTCTTT
cdr3_aa: CASSGIRNTEAFF

j_call: TRBJ2-7
v_call: TRBV12-3/TRBV12-4
clone_size: few
d_call: TRBD1
cdr3_nt: TGTGCCAGCAGTTTTGACAGGGCGACCTACGAGCAGTACTTC
cdr3_aa: CASSFDRATYEQYF

j_call: TRBJ1-3
v_call: TRBV18
clone_size: many
d_call: NA
cdr3_nt: TGTGCCAGCTCACCACATCGGGAGGCTGGAAACACCATATATTTT
cdr3_aa: CASSPHREAGNTIYF

j_call: TRBJ2-1
v_call: TRBV11-3
clone_size: NA
d_call: TRBD2
cdr3_nt: TGTGCCAGCAGCTTAGGGGGAGCGGGGGTTAGCAATGAGCAGTTCTTC
cdr3_aa: CASSLGGAGVSNEQFF

j_call: TRBJ1-6
v_call: TRBV7-9
clone_size: few
d_call: NA
cdr3_nt: TGTGCCAGCAGCCCCCCCGAGGTGGGAGGTCCGACGGCCCTCCACTTT
cdr3_aa: CASSPPEVGGPTALHF

j_call: TRBJ2-1
v_call: TRBV11-3
clone_size: NA
d_call: NA
cdr3_nt: TGTGCCAGCAGCTTAGGAGGTGAATATTCCTACAATGAGCAGTTCTTC
cdr3_aa: CASSLGGEYSYNEQFF

j_call: TRBJ2-7
v_call: TRBV18
clone_size: many
d_call: NA
cdr3_nt: TGTGCCAGCTCCCAATTGTGGGGGACGGACTCCTACGAGCAGTACTTC
cdr3_aa: CASSQLWGTDSYEQYF

j_call: TRBJ2-3
v_call: TRBV4-1
clone_size: NA
d_call: TRBD2
cdr3_nt: TGCGCCAGCAGCCGCGAACTAGCGGGGGGGCCCACAGATACGCAGTATTTT
cdr3_aa: CASSRELAGGPTDTQYF

j_call: TRBJ2-2
v_call: TRBV11-2
clone_size: few
d_call: NA
cdr3_nt: TGTGCCAGCAGCTTAGATCCCGGACAGAAGGTAGCCGGGGAGCTGTTTTTT
cdr3_aa: CASSLDPGQKVAGELFF

j_call: TRBJ1-5
v_call: TRBV6-2/TRBV6-3
clone_size: many
d_call: NA
cdr3_nt: TGTGCCAGCAGTACAGGGTGGAGCAATCAGCCCCAGCATTTT
cdr3_aa: CASSTGWSNQPQHF